This T cell receptor (beta chain) was identified during a study of cytomegalovirus exposure and HLA in healthy donors. The study ran its PCR with 60 Vbeta and 13 Jbeta primers. Assay used: immunoSEQ multiplex PCR; TCRdb lists only in-frame clones, some missing. This sample has about 160,000 clones, with 75% to 80% found just once. The table lists this clone with a few counts. This CDR3 is built from 16 residues. Germline loops: CDR1 SGHDT, CDR2 YYEEEE. The V end was cut by 2 bases, the J end by 0 bases, with 9 bases between. The sequenced sample was PBMCs. The TCR sequence derives from a woman between 50 and 59 years old in good health and CMV-seropositive. The gene calls are TRBV5-6 and TRBJ2-6; D not certain. The CDR3 DNA reads TGTGCCAGCAGCTTCCGAGGTCACTCTGGGGCCAACGTCCTGACTTTC. Protein: CASSFRGHSGANVLTF.